This T cell receptor (beta chain) was sequenced for a study of human T cells and chemical hapten exposure. Study background: Weekly scalp doses of diphenylcyclopropenone were given to patients during the approximately 25-week study.

The germline CDR1 and CDR2 sequences are SQVTM and ANQGSEA. Trimming took 4 bases from V and 5 from J, leaving 15 bases between them. The CDR3 extends over 13 amino acids. TCRdb ran MiXCR on the RACE reads and lists one entry per CDR3 protein. The table includes 360,000 or so distinct CDR3 sequences, about 6% detected once. Time point of the sample: patch test 2, 6 weeks after DPC sensitization. Treatment indicated: therapeutic diphenylcyclopropenone sensitization with weekly scalp DPC. J is TRBJ2-7 and V is TRBV29-1; TRBD1 might be the D (5 bases). The sequencing here drew on whole blood, taken in connection with sensitization to the hapten diphenylcyclopropenone (DPC). The receptor comes from a woman between 18 and 30 years old with alopecia areata. Some clones in this sample may be carry-over from other donors' samples. The CDR3 here is CSVGPLGLDEQYF. CDR3 nucleotide sequence: TGCAGCGTTGGACCCCTGGGGCTGGACGAGCAGTACTTC.